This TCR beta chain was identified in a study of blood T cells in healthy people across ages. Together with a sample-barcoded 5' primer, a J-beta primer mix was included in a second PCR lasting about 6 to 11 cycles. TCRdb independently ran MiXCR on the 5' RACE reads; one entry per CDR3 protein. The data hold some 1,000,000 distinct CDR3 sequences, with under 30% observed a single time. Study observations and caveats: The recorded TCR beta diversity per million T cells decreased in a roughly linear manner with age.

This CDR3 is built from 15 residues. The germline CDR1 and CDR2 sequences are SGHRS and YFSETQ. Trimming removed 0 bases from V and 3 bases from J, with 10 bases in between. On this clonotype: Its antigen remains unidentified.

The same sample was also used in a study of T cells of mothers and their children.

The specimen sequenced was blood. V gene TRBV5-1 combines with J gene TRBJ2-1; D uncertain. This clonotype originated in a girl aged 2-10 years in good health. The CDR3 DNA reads TGCGCCAGCAGCTTGGAACAACGGGTCTACAATGAGCAGTTCTTC. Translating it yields CASSLEQRVYNEQFF. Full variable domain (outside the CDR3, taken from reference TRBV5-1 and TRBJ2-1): KAGVTQTPRYLIKTRGQQVTLSCSPISGHRSVSWYQQTPGQGLQFLFEYFSETQRNKGNFPGRFSGRQFSNSRSEMNVSTLELGDSALYLCASSLEQRVYNEQFFGPGTRLTVL.